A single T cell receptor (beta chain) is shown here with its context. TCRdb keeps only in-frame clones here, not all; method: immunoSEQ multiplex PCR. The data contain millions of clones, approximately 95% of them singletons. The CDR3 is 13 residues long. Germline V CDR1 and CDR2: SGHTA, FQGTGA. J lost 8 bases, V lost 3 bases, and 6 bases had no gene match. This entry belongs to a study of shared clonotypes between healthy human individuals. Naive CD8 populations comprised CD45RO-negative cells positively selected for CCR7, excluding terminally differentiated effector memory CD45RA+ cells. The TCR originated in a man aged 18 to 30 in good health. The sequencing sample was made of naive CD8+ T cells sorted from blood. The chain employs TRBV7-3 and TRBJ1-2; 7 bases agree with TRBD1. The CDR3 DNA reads TGTGCCAGCAGCTTGTACAGGGGACGGGGCTACACCTTC. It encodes CASSLYRGRGYTF.